This is a list of T cell receptor beta chains from one sample in a study of blood T cell repertoires in COVID-19. TCRdb's copy holds only in-frame clones and misses some; the assay was immunoSEQ multiplex PCR. Among over 95,000 clones listed, 79% were seen once. Sequencing input: peripheral blood. These TCRs come from a woman older than 75 with active or convalescent COVID-19. CDR3s leave out the opening cysteine and the closing phenylalanine or tryptophan.

>TRBJ2-7|TRBV5-4
ASSNQRERYEQY
>TRBJ2-1|TRBV7-3
ASSPRQGANNEQF
>TRBJ1-1|TRBV9
ASSVASGDTEAF
>TRBJ2-7|TRBV6-1
ASSEAGGSYEQY
>TRBJ2-7|TRBV7-8
ASSLGRGGRQYEQY
>TRBJ2-5|TRBV30
AWSVRGALQETQY
>TRBJ2-3|TRBV6-1
ASSEGSRTTDTQY
>TRBJ1-4|TRBV19
ASSMGGAREKLF
>TRBJ1-2|TRBV12-3/TRBV12-4
ASSLAHSKGYT
>TRBJ2-1|TRBV29-1
SVEEFVEQF
>TRBJ2-2|TRBV7-9
ASSLGRRELF